The clone carrying this T cell receptor (beta chain) was counted a single time. The junction had 3 bases not matched to a gene; V was cut back by 3 bases and J by 0 bases. This CDR3 contains 15 residues. CDR1 and CDR2 (germline): MNHEY, SMNVEV (reference sequence). These data come from a study of control samples from healthy donors and cancer patients. Clones were sequenced by immunoSEQ multiplex PCR, and TCRdb holds only the in-frame ones, with some missing. This repertoire shows roughly 150,000 clones, about 86% found once; its top ten account for over 1.5%. This sequence was found in a man aged 18 to 29 in good health. The sequenced material came from blood. V usage is TRBV27 and J usage is TRBJ2-3, with 7 nucleotides matching TRBD1. Written as DNA, the CDR3 is TGTGCCAGCAGTTTCGGGACAGTAAGCACAGATACGCAGTATTTT. It specifies CASSFGTVSTDTQYF.